This T cell receptor (beta chain) emerged from a study of CD8+ T cells in alopecia areata. The study, taken as a whole, reports: Mouse data revealed clearer TCR sharing than patient data did, a gap possibly tied to HLA. Sequencing of scalp samples also captures resident alphabeta T cells of normal skin. Lesional scalp displayed greater clonality than normal scalp, most notably in alopecia totalis/universalis.

After isolation, RNA underwent reverse transcription to generate cDNA as the sequencing template. Sequencing used immunoSEQ multiplex PCR; TCRdb keeps in-frame clones, though not all of them. Listed here are approximately 300,000 clones without any singletons, the top ten holding 1.2%. It was with CD4, CD8alpha, NKG2D, NKG2ACE and other markers that pooled cutaneous lymph node cells were sorted. Details on this clone: No antigen is known for it. Any gene name here is a mouse gene name. From the germline J gene comes the end of the CDR3, since the read stops 4 residues before it.

CDR3 length: 13 amino acids. With 6 bases clipped from V and 0 bases from J, the junction kept 0 bases outside the gene matches. Per germline, CDR1 NSQYPW and CDR2 LRSPGD (reference sequence). The sample comprised CD4+ T cells sorted from a lymph node. The chain couples TRBV1 to TRBJ2-5, with 7 bases lining up with TRBD1. The TCR comes from a C3H/HeJ mouse with alopecia areata. MHC haplotype of the strain: H2-k. The CDR3 sequence: CTCRGQNQDTQYF. The DNA read from the CDR3 is TGCACCTGCAGGGGACAGAACCAAGAC. The entire variable domain, with the rest obtained from reference TRBV1 and TRBJ2-5, is as follows: VTLLEQNPRWRLVPRGQAVNLRCILKNSQYPWMSWYQQDLQKQLQWLFTLRSPGDKEVKSLPGADYLATRVTDTELRLQVANMSQGRTLYCTCRGQNQDTQYFGPGTRLLVL.